These 21 T cell receptor beta chains originate from one sample sequenced in a study of Graves' ophthalmopathy and Graves' hyperthyroidism. RNA served as the template for amplifying TCR beta CDR3 regions. In the first round, RT-PCR was carried out with HTBI primers, and a multiplex PCR formed the second round. A single record per CDR3 protein comes from TCRdb applying MiXCR to the multiplex PCR reads. The sample lists under 350,000 distinct CDR3 sequences, 17% occurring once. Sequencing input: peripheral blood. These receptors were obtained from an adult man with Graves' ophthalmopathy.

This clonotype has a count of ten or more. The J gene is TRBJ2-7, the V gene TRBV29-1; 8 bases agree with TRBD1. CDR3 size: 13 residues. Germline V gene data show CDR1 as SQVTM and CDR2 as ANQGSEA. V trimming: 4 bases; J trimming: 6 bases; junction bases outside the gene matches: 8. DNA of the CDR3: TGCAGCGTTGTGGGACAGGCCCCTCTCGAGCAGTACTTC. Translation: CSVVGQAPLEQYF.

This clonotype has ten or more counts. V usage is TRBV6-1 and J usage is TRBJ1-2, with 12 nucleotides matching TRBD1. V gave up 4 bases and J gave up 4 bases; unmatched junction bases: 4. This CDR3 has 15 residues. Germline V CDR1 and CDR2: MNHNS, SASEGT. CDR3 region: CASSAGQGAFYGYTF. The CDR3 DNA reads as TGTGCCAGCAGTGCGGGACAGGGGGCGTTCTATGGCTACACCTTC.

This clonotype was counted at least ten times. The genes are TRBV7-8 and TRBJ2-7, with 10 bases fitting TRBD2. CDR3 length: 16 amino acids. V lost 4 bases to trimming and J lost 2 bases; unmatched junction nucleotides: 8. Looked up from germline, CDR1 is SGHVS and CDR2 is FQNEAQ. CDR3 in DNA: TGTGCCAGCAGCTCGCAGACTAGCGGGTTAGCCTACGAGCAGTACTTC. It translates to CASSSQTSGLAYEQYF.

The chain is built from TRBV6-1 and TRBJ2-5, with D tentatively TRBD2 (5 bases). The CDR3 has 13 residues. V gave up 6 bases and J gave up 5 bases, with 13 bases separating them. Per the germline V gene, CDR1 is MNHNS and CDR2 is SASEGT. The CDR3 region is CASRKDPGETQYF. The CDR3 DNA is TGTGCCAGCAGAAAGGACCCGGGGGAGACCCAGTACTTC.

This clonotype was recorded at least ten times. J is TRBJ2-5 and V is TRBV29-1; 8 nucleotides line up with TRBD1. J was trimmed by 1 base and V by 7 bases; bases with no gene match: 8. The CDR3 extends over 14 amino acids. The germline V gene has CDR1 SQVTM and CDR2 ANQGSEA. The CDR3 loop is CSGTGQAAQETQYF. The CDR3 DNA follows: TGCAGCGGGACGGGACAGGCCGCCCAAGAGACCCAGTACTTC.

A remark on this clonotype: A much larger clone sits a single nucleotide away, making a read error possible. The chain joins TRBV30 to TRBJ1-2, with TRBD1 identical over 8 bases. CDR3 length: 15 amino acids. Germline CDR1 and CDR2: GTSNPN and SVGIG (reference sequence). CDR3 DNA: TGTGTCTGCCAAACCCCGGGACAGGACAACTATGGCTACACCTTC. It yields the protein CVCQTPGQDNYGYTF.

This clonotype was found many times. This chain uses TRBV12-3 or TRBV12-4 with TRBJ2-7; 13 bases map to TRBD2. This CDR3 region has 16 residues. The ends lost 6 bases at V and 0 bases at J; junction bases unmatched: 5. The CDR3 coding sequence is TGTGCCAGCAGCCCCGGGACTAGCGGGGCCTCCTACGAGCAGTACTTC. Its protein is CASSPGTSGASYEQYF.

This clonotype was counted ten times or more. The chain has TRBV20-1 and TRBJ2-7; D is perhaps TRBD2 (5 bases). Per the germline V gene, CDR1 is DFQATT and CDR2 is SNEGSKA (reference sequence). The CDR3 is made up of 12 amino acids. V dropped 2 bases and J dropped 4 bases, with 9 bases sitting between them. The CDR3 DNA is TGCAGTGCTAGAAGCGGTGGGTACGAGCAGTACTTC. Translation: CSARSGGYEQYF.

This clonotype was recorded many times. V and J are TRBV6-2 or TRBV6-3 and TRBJ1-1, with unresolved D. The CDR3 runs to 13 residues. The germline V gene has CDR1 MNHEY and CDR2 SVGEGT. Trimming removed 2 bases at V and 7 bases at J, with 11 bases between. The CDR3 DNA follows: TGTGCCAGCAGTTACCAGCAGCGGGGTGAAGCTTTCTTT. This sequence encodes CASSYQQRGEAFF.

This clonotype was picked up many times. The chain carries TRBV24-1 and TRBJ1-5, with 7 bases matching TRBD1. The CDR3 spans 14 residues. Trimming cost V 5 bases and J 0 bases; bases outside gene matches: 0. In germline, CDR1 is KGHDR, CDR2 SFDVKD. DNA for the CDR3: TGTGCCACCAGTGCAGGGGGTAGCAATCAGCCCCAGCATTTT. This codes for CATSAGGSNQPQHF.

In this sample, this clonotype turned up many times. This chain links TRBV6-5 with TRBJ1-2, with D unresolved. The V end was cut by 2 bases, the J end by 4 bases, with 11 bases between. Germline V gene sequence: CDR1 MNHEY, CDR2 SVGAGI. The CDR3 sequence is 14 residues long. The CDR3 here is CASSYSRAPYGYTF. The CDR3 region has the DNA TGTGCCAGCAGTTACAGCCGGGCACCCTATGGCTACACCTTC.

This clonotype was seen only a few times. CDR3 bases: TGTGCCAGCAGTTTGGTAGGAAGGTCGGACACTGAAGCTTTCTTT. Protein sequence: CASSLVGRSDTEAFF. J is TRBJ1-1 and V is TRBV28; D uncertain. CDR1 MDHEN and CDR2 SYDVKM come from the germline V gene. V was cut by 3 bases and J by 3 bases, with 14 bases left in between. This CDR3 contains 15 residues.

In this sample, this clonotype turned up many times. The chain carries TRBV6-1 and TRBJ2-7; 7 bases match TRBD2. CDR1 MNHNS and CDR2 SASEGT come from the germline V gene. This CDR3 has 12 amino acids. Trimming cost V 5 bases and J 5 bases; bases outside gene matches: 3. This CDR3 is CASSRGVDEQYF. CDR3 nucleotides: TGTGCCAGCAGTCGGGGGGTCGACGAGCAGTACTTC.

This clonotype was counted many times. V and J are TRBV6-5 and TRBJ2-2; 7 bases align to TRBD1. Germline V CDR1 and CDR2: MNHEY, SVGAGI. V dropped 5 bases and J dropped 7; count of bases not matched to a gene: 7. The CDR3 has 14 residues. CDR3 DNA: TGTGCCAGCAGTACGACAGGGCGATTCGGGGAGCTGTTTTTT. Translated: CASSTTGRFGELFF.

This clonotype was recorded at least ten times. The CDR3 bases are TGTGCCAGCAGTGATTCGTGGCAGCCCCAGCATTTT. This encodes CASSDSWQPQHF. J is TRBJ1-5 and V is TRBV6-1, with unresolved D. Germline V CDR1 and CDR2: MNHNS, SASEGT. V dropped 3 bases and J dropped 7 bases, with 7 bases sitting between them. The CDR3 is made up of 12 amino acids.

There are many counts of this clonotype. V gene TRBV12-3 or TRBV12-4 combines with J gene TRBJ2-5; D is undetermined. Trimming removed 3 bases from V and 5 bases from J, with 16 bases in between. The CDR3 is 15 amino acids. The chain's CDR3 is CASSLGGGSFETQYF. The CDR3 DNA is TGTGCCAGCAGTTTGGGCGGTGGATCCTTCGAGACCCAGTACTTC.

This clonotype was observed at least ten times. The chain uses TRBV5-4 and TRBJ1-2; a weak D match, TRBD1 (6 bases). The V gene lost 4 bases and the J gene lost 0 bases, with 16 bases spanning the gap. This CDR3 is 16 amino acids long. The germline V gene encodes CDR1 SGHNT and CDR2 YYREEE (reference sequence). CDR3 in amino acids: CASSPSWGQANYGYTF. CDR3 nucleotides: TGTGCCAGCAGCCCATCCTGGGGGCAAGCTAACTATGGCTACACCTTC. The entire variable domain, with the rest obtained from reference TRBV5-4 and TRBJ1-2, is as follows: ETGVTQSPTHLIKTRGQQVTLRCSSQSGHNTVSWYQQALGQGPQFIFQYYREEENGRGNFPPRFSGLQFPNYSSELNVNALELDDSALYLCASSPSWGQANYGYTFGSGTRLTVV.

The chain couples TRBV12-3 or TRBV12-4 to TRBJ2-2; D possibly corresponds to TRBD1 (6 bases). Trimming removed 4 bases at V and 8 bases at J, with 11 bases between. The CDR3 has 13 residues. The CDR3 DNA is TGTGCCAGCAGTTCCAGGGGTTCTGGGGAGCTGTTTTTT. Translating gives CASSSRGSGELFF.

This clonotype has at least ten counts. This rearrangement joins TRBV7-9 to TRBJ2-3; the D gene is possibly TRBD1 (5 bases). V shed 8 bases and J shed 2 bases, with 11 bases lying between them. The CDR3 runs 13 residues. In germline, CDR1 is SEHNR, CDR2 FQNEAQ (reference sequence). CDR3 DNA sequence: TGTGCCAGCGGACCACAGGTCACAGATACGCAGTATTTT. Amino acid sequence: CASGPQVTDTQYF.

This clonotype was detected many times. The CDR3 reads CSARDSLRPTETQYF. The DNA of the CDR3 is TGCAGTGCTAGAGATTCGCTACGACCGACAGAGACCCAGTACTTC. The V and J genes are TRBV20-1 and TRBJ2-5; D is ambiguous. This CDR3 comprises 15 residues. V was trimmed by 0 bases and J by 4 bases, leaving 15 bases between them. The germline gives CDR1 DFQATT, CDR2 SNEGSKA (reference sequence).

This clonotype appeared many times. The chain employs TRBV5-1 and TRBJ2-7; 7 nucleotides match TRBD1. Germline values: CDR1 SGHRS, CDR2 YFSETQ. V lost 0 bases to trimming and J lost 5 bases; unmatched junction nucleotides: 11. This CDR3 comprises 16 residues. The DNA for the CDR3 is TGCGCCAGCAGCTTGGGGCCTCCTGACAGGGTCCACGAGCAGTACTTC. Translating it yields CASSLGPPDRVHEQYF.